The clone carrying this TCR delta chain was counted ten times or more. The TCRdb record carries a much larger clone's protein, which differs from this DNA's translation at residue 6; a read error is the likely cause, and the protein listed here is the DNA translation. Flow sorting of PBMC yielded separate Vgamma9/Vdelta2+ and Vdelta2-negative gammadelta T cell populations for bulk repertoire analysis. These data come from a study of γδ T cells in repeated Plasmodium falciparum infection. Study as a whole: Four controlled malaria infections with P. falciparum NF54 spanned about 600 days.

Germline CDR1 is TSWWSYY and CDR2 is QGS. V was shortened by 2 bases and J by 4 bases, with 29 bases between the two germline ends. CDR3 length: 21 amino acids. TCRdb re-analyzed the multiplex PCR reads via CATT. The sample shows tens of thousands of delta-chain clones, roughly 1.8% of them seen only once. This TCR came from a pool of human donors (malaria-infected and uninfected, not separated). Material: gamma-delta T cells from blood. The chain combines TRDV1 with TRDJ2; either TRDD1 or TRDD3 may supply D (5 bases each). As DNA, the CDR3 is TGTGCTCTTGGGGAAGGGTCGTACCATGAAATGGGCAAAGGGGAGACAGCACAACTCTTCTTT. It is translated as CALGEGSYHEMGKGETAQLFF.